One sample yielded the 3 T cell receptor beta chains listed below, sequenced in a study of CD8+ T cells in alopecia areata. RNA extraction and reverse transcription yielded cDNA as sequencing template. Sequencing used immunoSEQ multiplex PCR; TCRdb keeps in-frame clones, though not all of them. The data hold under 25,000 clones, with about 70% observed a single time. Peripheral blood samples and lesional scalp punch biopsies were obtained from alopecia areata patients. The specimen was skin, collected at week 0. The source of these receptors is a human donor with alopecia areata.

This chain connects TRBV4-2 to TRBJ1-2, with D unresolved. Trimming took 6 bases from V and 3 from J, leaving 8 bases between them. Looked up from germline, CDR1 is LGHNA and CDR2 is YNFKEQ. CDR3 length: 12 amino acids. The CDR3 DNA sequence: TGTGCCAGCAGACAGAGCGACTATGGCTACACCTTC. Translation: CASRQSDYGYTF.

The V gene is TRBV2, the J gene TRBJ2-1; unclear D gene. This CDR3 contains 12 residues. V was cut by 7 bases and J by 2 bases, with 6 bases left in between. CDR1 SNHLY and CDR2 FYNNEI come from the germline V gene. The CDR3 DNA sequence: TGTGCCAGCATGGGGACCTACAATGAGCAGTTCTTC. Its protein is CASMGTYNEQFF. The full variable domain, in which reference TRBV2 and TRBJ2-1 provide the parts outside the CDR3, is EPEVTQTPSHQVTQMGQEVILRCVPISNHLYFYWYRQILGQKVEFLVSFYNNEISEKSEIFDDQFSVERPDGSNFTLKIRSTKLEDSAMYFCASMGTYNEQFFGPGTRLTVL.

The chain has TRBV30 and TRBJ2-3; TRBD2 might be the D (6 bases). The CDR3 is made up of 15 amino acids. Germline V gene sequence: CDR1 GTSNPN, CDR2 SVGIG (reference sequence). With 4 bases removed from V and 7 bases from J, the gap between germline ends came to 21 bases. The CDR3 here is CAWIRRGVIGNTQYF. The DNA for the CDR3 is TGTGCCTGGATCCGTCGCGGGGTGATTGGGAATACGCAGTATTTT.